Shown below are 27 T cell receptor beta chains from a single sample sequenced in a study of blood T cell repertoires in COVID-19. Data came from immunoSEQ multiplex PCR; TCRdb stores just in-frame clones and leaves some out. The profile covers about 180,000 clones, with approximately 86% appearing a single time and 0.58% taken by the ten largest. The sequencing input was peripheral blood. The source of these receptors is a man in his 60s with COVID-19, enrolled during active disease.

The CDR3 sequence is CASSRRTGGEQFF. In nucleotides, the CDR3 is TGTGCCAGCAGCCGTCGGACAGGTGGTGAGCAGTTCTTC. The gene calls are TRBV12-3 or TRBV12-4 and TRBJ2-1; 7 positions agree with TRBD1. J was trimmed by 9 bases and V by 6 bases; bases with no gene match: 8. The CDR3 length is 13 residues.

The CDR3 nucleotides read TGTGCCAGCAGTAACACAGGGGGCGACACTGAAGCTTTCTTT. Protein product: CASSNTGGDTEAFF. The chain recombines TRBV6-5 with TRBJ1-1; 9 bases agree with TRBD1. The CDR3 runs 14 residues. CDR1 is MNHEY and CDR2 is SVGAGI in the germline V gene. The V gene end was trimmed by 5 bases and the J gene end by 3 bases; junction bases not matched to a gene: 4.

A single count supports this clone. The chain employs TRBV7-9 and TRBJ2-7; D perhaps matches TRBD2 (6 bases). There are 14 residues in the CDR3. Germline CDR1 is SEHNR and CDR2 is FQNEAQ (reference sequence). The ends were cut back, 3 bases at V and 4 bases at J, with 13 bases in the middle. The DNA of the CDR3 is TGTGCCAGCAGCTTTGGGGGGAGGTTTTACGAGCAGTACTTC. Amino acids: CASSFGGRFYEQYF.

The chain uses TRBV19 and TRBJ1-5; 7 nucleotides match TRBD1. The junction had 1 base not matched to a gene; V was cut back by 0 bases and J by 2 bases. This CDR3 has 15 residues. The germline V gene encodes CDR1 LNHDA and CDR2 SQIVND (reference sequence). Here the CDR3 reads CASSIEQGRNQPQHF. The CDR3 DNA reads TGTGCCAGTAGTATAGAACAGGGGCGCAATCAGCCCCAGCATTTT.

For the CDR3, the DNA is TGCGCCAGCAGCGCAACCGGGACAGTAACACAAGAGACCCAGTACTTC. This sequence encodes CASSATGTVTQETQYF. The chain joins TRBV5-1 to TRBJ2-5; TRBD1 agrees at 7 bases. The CDR3 extends over 16 amino acids. Germline trimming cut 4 bases from V and 2 bases from J; bases unmatched to any gene: 11. Germline lookup yields CDR1 SGHRS and CDR2 YFSETQ. The full variable domain, with the rest looked up from reference TRBV5-1 and TRBJ2-5, is KAGVTQTPRYLIKTRGQQVTLSCSPISGHRSVSWYQQTPGQGLQFLFEYFSETQRNKGNFPGRFSGRQFSNSRSEMNVSTLELGDSALYLCASSATGTVTQETQYFGPGTRLLVL.

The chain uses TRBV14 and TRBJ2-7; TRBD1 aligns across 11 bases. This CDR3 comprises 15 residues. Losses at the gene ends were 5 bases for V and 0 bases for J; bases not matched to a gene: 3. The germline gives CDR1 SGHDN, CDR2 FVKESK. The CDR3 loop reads CASSSGQGASYEQYF. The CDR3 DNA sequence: TGTGCCAGCAGCTCTGGACAGGGGGCCTCCTACGAGCAGTACTTC.

The CDR3 nucleotides read TGTGCCAGCAGTGAAGAGACAGCGCGCTCTGGGGCCAACGTCCTGACTTTC. This translates into CASSEETARSGANVLTF. The chain employs TRBV2 and TRBJ2-6; tentative D call: TRBD1 (5 bases). The CDR3 length is 17 residues. V was clipped by 1 base and J by 0 bases, with 10 bases between them. Germline-derived CDR1 and CDR2 are SNHLY and FYNNEI.

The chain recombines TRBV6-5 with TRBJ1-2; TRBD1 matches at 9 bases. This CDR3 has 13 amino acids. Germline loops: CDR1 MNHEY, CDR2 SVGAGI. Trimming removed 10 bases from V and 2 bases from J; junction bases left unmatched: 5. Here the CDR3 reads CATTGGRNYGYTF. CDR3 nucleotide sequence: TGTGCCACCACAGGGGGCCGAAACTATGGCTACACCTTC.

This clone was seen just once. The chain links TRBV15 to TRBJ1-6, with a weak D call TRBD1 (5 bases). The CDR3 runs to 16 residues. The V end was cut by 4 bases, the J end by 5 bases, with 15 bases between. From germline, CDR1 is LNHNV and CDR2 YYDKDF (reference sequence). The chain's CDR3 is CATSKNQGLNNSPLHF. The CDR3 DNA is TGTGCCACCAGCAAAAATCAGGGACTAAATAATTCACCCCTCCACTTT.

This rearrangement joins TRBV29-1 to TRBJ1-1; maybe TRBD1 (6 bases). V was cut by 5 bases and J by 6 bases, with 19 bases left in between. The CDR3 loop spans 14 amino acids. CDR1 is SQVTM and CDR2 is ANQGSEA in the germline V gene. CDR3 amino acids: CSVTAAGGASEAFF. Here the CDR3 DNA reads TGCAGCGTTACCGCGGCGGGGGGCGCCTCTGAAGCTTTCTTT. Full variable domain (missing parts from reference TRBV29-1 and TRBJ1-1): SAVISQKPSRDICQRGTSLTIQCQVDSQVTMMFWYRQQPGQSLTLIATANQGSEATYESGFVIDKFPISRPNLTFSTLTVSNMSPEDSSIYLCSVTAAGGASEAFFGQGTRLTVV.

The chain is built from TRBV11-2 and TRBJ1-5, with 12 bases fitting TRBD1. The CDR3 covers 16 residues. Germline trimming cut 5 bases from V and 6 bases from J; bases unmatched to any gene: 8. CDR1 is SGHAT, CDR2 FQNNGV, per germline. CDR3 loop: CASSLGQGAPSQPQHF. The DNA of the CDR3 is TGTGCCAGCAGCCTGGGACAGGGGGCGCCGAGTCAGCCCCAGCATTTT.

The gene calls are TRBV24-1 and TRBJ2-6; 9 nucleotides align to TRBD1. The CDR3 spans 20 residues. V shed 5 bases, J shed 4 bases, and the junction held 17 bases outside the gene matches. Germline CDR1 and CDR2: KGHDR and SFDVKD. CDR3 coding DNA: TGTGCCACCAGTGCCCCGTTAGGACAGGGGCGATCTGGCGGGGCCAACGTCCTGACTTTC. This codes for CATSAPLGQGRSGGANVLTF.

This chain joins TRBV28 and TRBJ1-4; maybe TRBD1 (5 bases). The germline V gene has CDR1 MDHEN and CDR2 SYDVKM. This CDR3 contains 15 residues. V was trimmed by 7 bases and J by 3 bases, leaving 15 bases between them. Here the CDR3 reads CASTSGGRANEKLFF. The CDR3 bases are TGTGCCAGCACCTCCGGGGGAAGGGCTAATGAAAAACTGTTTTTT.

CDR3 sequence: CATSSGDSYEQYF. As DNA, the CDR3 is TGTGCCACCTCTAGCGGGGATTCCTACGAGCAGTACTTC. The genes are TRBV24-1 and TRBJ2-7; 9 bases align to TRBD2. The CDR3 consists of 13 residues. CDR1 and CDR2 from the germline V gene are KGHDR and SFDVKD. V lost 9 bases and J lost 1; bases outside the gene matches: 3.

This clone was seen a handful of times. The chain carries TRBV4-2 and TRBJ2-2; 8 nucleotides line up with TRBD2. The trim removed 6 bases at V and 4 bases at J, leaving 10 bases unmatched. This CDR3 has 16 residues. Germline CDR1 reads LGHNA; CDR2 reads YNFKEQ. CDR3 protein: CASRPSVAGFTGELFF. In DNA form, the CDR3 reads TGTGCCAGCAGACCGTCGGTAGCGGGGTTCACCGGGGAGCTGTTTTTT.

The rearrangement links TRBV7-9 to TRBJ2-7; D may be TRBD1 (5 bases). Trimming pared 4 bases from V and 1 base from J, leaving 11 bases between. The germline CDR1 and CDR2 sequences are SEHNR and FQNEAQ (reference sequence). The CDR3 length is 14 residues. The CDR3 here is CASSSSGMSYEQYF. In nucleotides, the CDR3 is TGTGCCAGCAGCTCTTCAGGGATGTCCTACGAGCAGTACTTC.

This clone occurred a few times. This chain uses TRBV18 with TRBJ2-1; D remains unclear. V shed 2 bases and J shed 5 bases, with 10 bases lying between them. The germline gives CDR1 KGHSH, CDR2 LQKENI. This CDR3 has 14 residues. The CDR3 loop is CASSPLVSDNEQFF. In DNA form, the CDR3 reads TGTGCCAGCTCACCATTGGTCAGTGACAATGAGCAGTTCTTC.

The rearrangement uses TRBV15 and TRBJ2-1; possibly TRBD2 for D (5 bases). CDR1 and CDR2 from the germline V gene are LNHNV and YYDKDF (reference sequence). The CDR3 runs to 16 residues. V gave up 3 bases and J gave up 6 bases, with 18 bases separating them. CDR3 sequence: CATSRDPGYGGNEQFF. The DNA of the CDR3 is TGTGCCACCAGCAGGGACCCGGGATACGGCGGCAATGAGCAGTTCTTC.

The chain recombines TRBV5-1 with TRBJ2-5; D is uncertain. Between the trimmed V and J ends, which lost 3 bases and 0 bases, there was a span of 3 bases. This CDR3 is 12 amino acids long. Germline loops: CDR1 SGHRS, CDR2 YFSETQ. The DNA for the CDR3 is TGCGCCAGCAGCTACAACCAAGAGACCCAGTACTTC. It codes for CASSYNQETQYF.

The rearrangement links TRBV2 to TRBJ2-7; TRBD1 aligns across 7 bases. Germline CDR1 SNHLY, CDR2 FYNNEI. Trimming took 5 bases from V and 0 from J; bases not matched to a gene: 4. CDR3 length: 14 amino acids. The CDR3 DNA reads TGTGCCAGCAGTCACCGGGACAGCTCCTACGAGCAGTACTTC. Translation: CASSHRDSSYEQYF. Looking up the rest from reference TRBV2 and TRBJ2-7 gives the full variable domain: EPEVTQTPSHQVTQMGQEVILRCVPISNHLYFYWYRQILGQKVEFLVSFYNNEISEKSEIFDDQFSVERPDGSNFTLKIRSTKLEDSAMYFCASSHRDSSYEQYFGPGTRLTVT.

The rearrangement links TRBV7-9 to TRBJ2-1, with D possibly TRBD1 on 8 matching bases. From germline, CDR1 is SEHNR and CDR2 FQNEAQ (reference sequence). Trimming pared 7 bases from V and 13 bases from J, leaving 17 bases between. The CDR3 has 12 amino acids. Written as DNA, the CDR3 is TGTGCCAGCAATAGGGAGGGACAGGTACAGTTCTTC. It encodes CASNREGQVQFF.

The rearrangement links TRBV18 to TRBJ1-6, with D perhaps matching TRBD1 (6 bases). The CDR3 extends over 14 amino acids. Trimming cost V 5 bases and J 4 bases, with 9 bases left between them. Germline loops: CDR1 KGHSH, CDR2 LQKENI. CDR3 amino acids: CASSVDRYNSPLHF. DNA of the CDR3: TGTGCCAGCTCAGTGGACAGATATAATTCACCCCTCCACTTT.

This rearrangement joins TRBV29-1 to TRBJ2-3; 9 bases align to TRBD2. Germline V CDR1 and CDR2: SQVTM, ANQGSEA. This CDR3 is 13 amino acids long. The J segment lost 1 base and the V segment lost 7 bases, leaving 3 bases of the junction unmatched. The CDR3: CSGGLAGTDTQYF. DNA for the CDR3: TGCAGCGGGGGACTAGCCGGCACAGATACGCAGTATTTT.

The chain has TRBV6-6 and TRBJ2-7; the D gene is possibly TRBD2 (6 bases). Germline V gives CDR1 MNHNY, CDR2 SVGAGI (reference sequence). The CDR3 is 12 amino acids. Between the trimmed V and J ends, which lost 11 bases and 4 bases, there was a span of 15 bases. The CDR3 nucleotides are TGTGCCGGGACTCCAAAAGGTTACGAGCAGTACTTC. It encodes CAGTPKGYEQYF.

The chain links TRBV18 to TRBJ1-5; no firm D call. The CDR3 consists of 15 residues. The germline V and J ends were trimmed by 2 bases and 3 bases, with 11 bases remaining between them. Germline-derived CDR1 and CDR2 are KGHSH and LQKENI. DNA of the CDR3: TGTGCCAGCTCACCAAGACATCAATCCAATCAGCCCCAGCATTTT. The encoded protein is CASSPRHQSNQPQHF. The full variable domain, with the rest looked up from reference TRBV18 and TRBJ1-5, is NAGVMQNPRHLVRRRGQEARLRCSPMKGHSHVYWYRQLPEEGLKFMVYLQKENIIDESGMPKERFSAEFPKEGPSILRIQQVVRGDSAAYFCASSPRHQSNQPQHFGDGTRLSIL.

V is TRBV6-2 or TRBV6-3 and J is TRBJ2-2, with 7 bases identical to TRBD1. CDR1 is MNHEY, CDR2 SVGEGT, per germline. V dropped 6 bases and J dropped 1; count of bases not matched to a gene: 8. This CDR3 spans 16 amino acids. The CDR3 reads CASSPRGTLNTGELFF. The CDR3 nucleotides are TGTGCCAGCAGCCCCAGGGGGACATTGAACACCGGGGAGCTGTTTTTT.

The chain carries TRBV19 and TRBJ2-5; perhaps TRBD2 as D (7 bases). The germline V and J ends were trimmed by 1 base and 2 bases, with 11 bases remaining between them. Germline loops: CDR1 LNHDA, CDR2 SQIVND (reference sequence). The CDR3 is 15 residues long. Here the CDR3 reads CASSIGGGLQETQYF. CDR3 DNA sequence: TGTGCCAGTAGTATAGGGGGGGGGCTTCAAGAGACCCAGTACTTC. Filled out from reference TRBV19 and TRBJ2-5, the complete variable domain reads DGGITQSPKYLFRKEGQNVTLSCEQNLNHDAMYWYRQDPGQGLRLIYYSQIVNDFQKGDIAEGYSVSREKKESFPLTVTSAQKNPTAFYLCASSIGGGLQETQYFGPGTRLLVL.